This is a list of T cell receptor beta chains from one sample in a study of blood T cell repertoires in COVID-19. Assay: immunoSEQ multiplex PCR; the TCRdb copy retains only in-frame clones and omits some. The table includes over 250,000 clones, roughly 89% detected once. The sequencing input was peripheral blood. These receptor sequences come from a man aged 45 to 65 with acute or convalescent COVID-19. The CDR3 runs from the conserved cysteine through the conserved F or W. The order of the fields is V gene, J gene, clone size, D gene, CDR3 DNA, CDR3 protein. D genes are given only for firm matches. Expanded clones get a size class; other rows say once, few or many, or leave the size out.

v_gene: TRBV11-3; j_gene: TRBJ1-1; abundance: .; d_gene: .; CDR3nt: TGTGCCAGCAGCCTGCGGGGAATGAACACTGAAGCTTTCTTT; CDR3aa: CASSLRGMNTEAFF
v_gene: TRBV7-7; j_gene: TRBJ2-7; abundance: .; d_gene: .; CDR3nt: TGTGCTAGCAGCTTAGGGACCCGACAGGTAAAACAGCTGGAGCAGTACTTC; CDR3aa: CASSLGTRQVKQLEQYF
v_gene: TRBV5-1; j_gene: TRBJ1-1; abundance: .; d_gene: TRBD1; CDR3nt: TGCGCCAGCAGCGCTACAGGGGGCTCGAATGAAGCTTTCTTT; CDR3aa: CASSATGGSNEAFF
v_gene: TRBV27; j_gene: TRBJ2-1; abundance: .; d_gene: .; CDR3nt: TGTGCCAGCGCCCTAAACGGGGACTTTAATGAGCAGTTCTTC; CDR3aa: CASALNGDFNEQFF
v_gene: TRBV7-9; j_gene: TRBJ2-1; abundance: .; d_gene: TRBD1; CDR3nt: TGTGCCAGCAGCTTAATCCGGGACAGACCATTCCCTGGGAATGAGCAGTTCTTC; CDR3aa: CASSLIRDRPFPGNEQFF
v_gene: TRBV24-1; j_gene: TRBJ2-2; abundance: .; d_gene: .; CDR3nt: TGTGCCACAGGACACCCGAACACCGGGGAGCTGTTTTTT; CDR3aa: CATGHPNTGELFF
v_gene: TRBV11-2; j_gene: TRBJ1-1; abundance: .; d_gene: .; CDR3nt: TGTGCCAGCATCCCGACCTCAGGGAGGGAAGCTTTCTTT; CDR3aa: CASIPTSGREAFF
v_gene: TRBV5-1; j_gene: TRBJ1-1; abundance: .; d_gene: .; CDR3nt: TGCGCCAGCAGCTTGGCAGGGGCCACTGAAGCTTTCTTT; CDR3aa: CASSLAGATEAFF
v_gene: TRBV5-1; j_gene: TRBJ1-6; abundance: .; d_gene: TRBD1; CDR3nt: TGCGCCAGCAGCTCGGGGGACAGCTCCTATAATTCACCCCTCCACTTT; CDR3aa: CASSSGDSSYNSPLHF
v_gene: TRBV23-1; j_gene: TRBJ2-3; abundance: .; d_gene: TRBD2; CDR3nt: TGCGCCAGCAGTCAATCGGCCTGCGGGGGTAGCACAGATACGCAGTATTTT; CDR3aa: CASSQSACGGSTDTQYF
v_gene: TRBV6-1; j_gene: TRBJ2-1; abundance: .; d_gene: .; CDR3nt: TGTGCCAGCAGTGAGGAACAGTCCTACAATGAGCAGTTCTTC; CDR3aa: CASSEEQSYNEQFF
v_gene: TRBV15; j_gene: TRBJ1-1; abundance: .; d_gene: .; CDR3nt: TGTGCCACCAGCCCGAGGGGGAGAAACCTCGCTTTCTTT; CDR3aa: CATSPRGRNLAFF
v_gene: TRBV5-5; j_gene: TRBJ1-1; abundance: .; d_gene: .; CDR3nt: TGTGCCAGCAGCCCGGTCCAAATCTCGAACACTGAAGCTTTCTTT; CDR3aa: CASSPVQISNTEAFF
v_gene: TRBV20-1; j_gene: TRBJ1-2; abundance: .; d_gene: .; CDR3nt: TGCAGTGCTAGAGGGGAGGGTGGCTACACCTTC; CDR3aa: CSARGEGGYTF
v_gene: TRBV29-1; j_gene: TRBJ2-7; abundance: once; d_gene: TRBD1; CDR3nt: TGCAGCGTTCACACAGGGGGCCGACGAGAGCAGTACTTC; CDR3aa: CSVHTGGRREQYF
v_gene: TRBV3-1/TRBV3-2; j_gene: TRBJ2-3; abundance: .; d_gene: .; CDR3nt: TGTGCCAGCAGCCTTCTAGCGGATACGCAGTATTTT; CDR3aa: CASSLLADTQYF
v_gene: TRBV6-5; j_gene: TRBJ1-2; abundance: .; d_gene: .; CDR3nt: TGTGCCAGCAGTTACTCGGGGAGGATGGAGGGCTACACCTTC; CDR3aa: CASSYSGRMEGYTF
v_gene: TRBV6-5; j_gene: TRBJ2-5; abundance: .; d_gene: TRBD2; CDR3nt: TGTGCCAGCAGTTACGGGGCGGGGGACCAAGAGACCCAGTACTTC; CDR3aa: CASSYGAGDQETQYF
v_gene: TRBV7-9; j_gene: TRBJ1-1; abundance: .; d_gene: .; CDR3nt: TGTGCCTCCAGGGCAGGGCCCACTGAAGCTTTCTTT; CDR3aa: CASRAGPTEAFF
v_gene: TRBV7-2; j_gene: TRBJ2-5; abundance: .; d_gene: .; CDR3nt: TGTGCCAGCAGCGAAGGGGGTCGGGCAATTGATGAGACCCAGTACTTC; CDR3aa: CASSEGGRAIDETQYF
v_gene: TRBV30; j_gene: TRBJ1-1; abundance: .; d_gene: .; CDR3nt: TGTGCCTGGAGGCTAATGAACACTGAAGCTTTCTTT; CDR3aa: CAWRLMNTEAFF
v_gene: TRBV7-9; j_gene: TRBJ1-1; abundance: .; d_gene: .; CDR3nt: TGTGCCAGCAGCTTTAGAAGGGGGATGGACACTGAAGCTTTCTTT; CDR3aa: CASSFRRGMDTEAFF
v_gene: TRBV5-4; j_gene: TRBJ2-5; abundance: .; d_gene: TRBD2; CDR3nt: TGTGCCAGCAGCCCTCGGGGGGGCGGGACAGAGACCCAGTACTTC; CDR3aa: CASSPRGGGTETQYF
v_gene: TRBV7-9; j_gene: TRBJ1-2; abundance: .; d_gene: .; CDR3nt: TGTGCCAGCAGCTTAGATGGGACGGGGAGGGATGGCTACACCTTC; CDR3aa: CASSLDGTGRDGYTF
v_gene: TRBV27; j_gene: TRBJ2-5; abundance: once; d_gene: TRBD1; CDR3nt: TGTGCCAGCAGAGTGAGCCGACAGGGTTGGGAGACCCAGTACTTC; CDR3aa: CASRVSRQGWETQYF
v_gene: TRBV9; j_gene: TRBJ2-7; abundance: .; d_gene: TRBD2; CDR3nt: TGTGCCAGCAGCGTCTCAGGCGGGAGCTCCTACGAGCAGTACTTC; CDR3aa: CASSVSGGSSYEQYF
v_gene: TRBV5-1; j_gene: TRBJ2-5; abundance: .; d_gene: TRBD1; CDR3nt: TGCGCCAGCAGCTCCGACAGGGGGGAAGAGACCCAGTACTTC; CDR3aa: CASSSDRGEETQYF
v_gene: TRBV7-3; j_gene: TRBJ1-6; abundance: .; d_gene: .; CDR3nt: TGTGCCAGCAGCGTCGGGGGTGCCCATAATTCACCCCTCCACTTT; CDR3aa: CASSVGGAHNSPLHF
v_gene: TRBV7-2; j_gene: TRBJ2-7; abundance: .; d_gene: .; CDR3nt: TGTGCCAGCAGCTTAGAATTAGGGAGGGAGCAGTACTTC; CDR3aa: CASSLELGREQYF
v_gene: TRBV18; j_gene: TRBJ2-7; abundance: .; d_gene: .; CDR3nt: TGTGCCAGCTCGGGAGCCAGGGGCCACGAGCAGTACTTC; CDR3aa: CASSGARGHEQYF
v_gene: TRBV7-2; j_gene: TRBJ2-7; abundance: .; d_gene: .; CDR3nt: TGTGCCAGCAGCATACCGCGGGGGCCCCTGGGGGAGCAGTACTTC; CDR3aa: CASSIPRGPLGEQYF
v_gene: TRBV7-9; j_gene: TRBJ2-2; abundance: .; d_gene: .; CDR3nt: TGTGCCAGCAGCTCCGGGGTCAACACCGGGGAGCTGTTTTTT; CDR3aa: CASSSGVNTGELFF
v_gene: TRBV11-2; j_gene: TRBJ2-7; abundance: .; d_gene: .; CDR3nt: TGTGCCAGCAGCCGGTCCGCCCGGAGCTACGAGCAGTACTTC; CDR3aa: CASSRSARSYEQYF
v_gene: TRBV6-5; j_gene: TRBJ1-4; abundance: few; d_gene: .; CDR3nt: TGTGCCAGCAGCCCCATTTCTACGGAAAAACTGTTTTTT; CDR3aa: CASSPISTEKLFF
v_gene: TRBV19; j_gene: TRBJ2-2; abundance: few; d_gene: TRBD1; CDR3nt: TGTGCCAGTAGTAGACAGGGGGCGACCGGGGAGCTGTTTTTT; CDR3aa: CASSRQGATGELFF
v_gene: TRBV25-1; j_gene: TRBJ1-1; abundance: .; d_gene: .; CDR3nt: TGTGCCAGCAGTCGAACGGGTGAAGCTTTCTTT; CDR3aa: CASSRTGEAFF
v_gene: TRBV4-1; j_gene: TRBJ2-2; abundance: .; d_gene: .; CDR3nt: TGCGCCAGCACCGGGATGGCCGGGGAGCTGTTTTTT; CDR3aa: CASTGMAGELFF
v_gene: TRBV3-1/TRBV3-2; j_gene: TRBJ2-3; abundance: .; d_gene: TRBD1; CDR3nt: TGTGCCAGCAGCCACCATGGACAGGGGTCAGATACGCAGTATTTT; CDR3aa: CASSHHGQGSDTQYF
v_gene: TRBV5-1; j_gene: TRBJ1-2; abundance: .; d_gene: .; CDR3nt: TGCGCCAGCAGCTTCTCGCCCGGAGCTAACTATGGCTACACCTTC; CDR3aa: CASSFSPGANYGYTF
v_gene: TRBV12-5; j_gene: TRBJ1-3; abundance: .; d_gene: .; CDR3nt: TGTGCTAGTGGTTTGCGTCTTTCCTCTGGAAACACCATATATTTT; CDR3aa: CASGLRLSSGNTIYF
v_gene: TRBV30; j_gene: TRBJ1-1; abundance: .; d_gene: .; CDR3nt: TGTGCCTGGGGTTCTCCGGGCCTGGGGGCCATGAACACTGAAGCTTTCTTT; CDR3aa: CAWGSPGLGAMNTEAFF
v_gene: TRBV6-5; j_gene: TRBJ1-2; abundance: .; d_gene: .; CDR3nt: TGTGCCAGCACCCTCGACGGGGAGAACTATGGCTACACCTTC; CDR3aa: CASTLDGENYGYTF
v_gene: TRBV3-1/TRBV3-2; j_gene: TRBJ2-5; abundance: .; d_gene: TRBD2; CDR3nt: TGTGCCAGCAGCCAATTCCAAGCGGGGGGGAAAGAGACCCAGTACTTC; CDR3aa: CASSQFQAGGKETQYF
v_gene: TRBV5-5; j_gene: TRBJ1-1; abundance: .; d_gene: .; CDR3nt: TGTGCCAGCAGCTTCACAGGGATGAACACTGAAGCTTTCTTT; CDR3aa: CASSFTGMNTEAFF
v_gene: TRBV6-5; j_gene: TRBJ1-1; abundance: .; d_gene: .; CDR3nt: TGTGCCAGCAGTACCCAGACGGGGAACACTGAAGCTTTCTTT; CDR3aa: CASSTQTGNTEAFF
v_gene: TRBV6-1; j_gene: TRBJ2-7; abundance: .; d_gene: .; CDR3nt: TGTGCCAGCAGTGAAGGGTGGGGCTCTAAGTACGAGCAGTACTTC; CDR3aa: CASSEGWGSKYEQYF
v_gene: TRBV11-3; j_gene: TRBJ1-4; abundance: .; d_gene: TRBD1; CDR3nt: TGTGCCAGACAGGGGCCCCCGATTTTT; CDR3aa: CARQGPPIF
v_gene: TRBV21-1; j_gene: TRBJ1-2; abundance: .; d_gene: .; CDR3nt: TGTGCCAGCAGCAGGGGGGAGGGTTGGGAAAGCTATGGCTACACCTTC; CDR3aa: CASSRGEGWESYGYTF
v_gene: TRBV19; j_gene: TRBJ1-1; abundance: .; d_gene: TRBD1; CDR3nt: TGTGCCAGTAGTAATTACCGGGACAGGGGTATCATGAACACTGAAGCTTTCTTT; CDR3aa: CASSNYRDRGIMNTEAFF
v_gene: TRBV9; j_gene: TRBJ2-3; abundance: few; d_gene: .; CDR3nt: TGTGCCAGCAGCGTAGCTAGGACAGATACGCAGTATTTT; CDR3aa: CASSVARTDTQYF
v_gene: TRBV27; j_gene: TRBJ1-1; abundance: .; d_gene: .; CDR3nt: TGTGCCAGCAGTCCCCCGCAGGGTACAAACACTGAAGCTTTCTTT; CDR3aa: CASSPPQGTNTEAFF
v_gene: TRBV5-6; j_gene: TRBJ2-5; abundance: .; d_gene: TRBD2; CDR3nt: TGTGCCAGCAGCTTCCGGACTAGCGGGGGGGCCGGCGAGACCCAGTACTTC; CDR3aa: CASSFRTSGGAGETQYF
v_gene: TRBV7-3; j_gene: TRBJ1-1; abundance: .; d_gene: .; CDR3nt: TGTGCCAGCAGCTTATCCGGACAAACTGAAGCTTTCTTT; CDR3aa: CASSLSGQTEAFF